The 10 T cell receptor beta chains given below trace back to one sample, sequenced in a study of blood T cell repertoires in COVID-19. TCRdb's table, derived via immunoSEQ multiplex PCR, lists solely in-frame clones and lacks some. The sample holds tens of thousands of clones, roughly four fifths seen once. The sample was peripheral blood. These receptors all stem from a woman aged 55-70 years with acute or convalescent COVID-19.

The chain recombines TRBV7-2 with TRBJ2-1; 10 nucleotides align to TRBD2. Germline CDR1 reads SGHTA; CDR2 reads FQGNSA. V lost 5 bases, J lost 0 bases, and 10 bases stayed unmatched. The CDR3 extends over 18 amino acids. The CDR3 sequence is CASSGSSGRSSSYNEQFF. CDR3 nucleotide sequence: TGTGCCAGCAGCGGCAGTAGCGGGAGGTCTAGCTCCTACAATGAGCAGTTCTTC.

The genes are TRBV24-1 and TRBJ2-1; TRBD2 might be the D (6 bases). CDR3 length: 16 amino acids. Trimming stripped 5 bases from V and 8 bases from J, with 21 bases between. Germline V gives CDR1 KGHDR, CDR2 SFDVKD. DNA of the CDR3: TGTGCCACCAGTGCGTATGGCGGGGTGGGACGGGATGAGCAGTTCTTC. Translated: CATSAYGGVGRDEQFF.

The rearrangement joins TRBV5-5 to TRBJ1-2; 8 bases are shared with TRBD1. The CDR3 is made up of 14 amino acids. V shed 4 bases and J 7 bases; nucleotides not matched to a gene: 9. The germline gives CDR1 SGHKS, CDR2 YYEKEE (reference sequence). CDR3 sequence (DNA): TGTGCCAGCAGCCCATCAGGGGGCGCGGTTGGCTACACCTTC. It codes for CASSPSGGAVGYTF. Variable domain in full (rest from reference TRBV5-5 and TRBJ1-2): DAGVTQSPTHLIKTRGQQVTLRCSPISGHKSVSWYQQVLGQGPQFIFQYYEKEERGRGNFPDRFSARQFPNYSSELNVNALLLGDSALYLCASSPSGGAVGYTFGSGTRLTVV.

The rearrangement links TRBV5-8 to TRBJ1-1; possible D gene TRBD1, 5 bases. Looked up from germline, CDR1 is SGHTS and CDR2 is YDEGEE. The CDR3 has 12 residues. The V end lost 2 bases, the J end lost 7 bases, and 9 bases lay between the germline ends. CDR3 DNA: TGTGCCAGCAGCTTTACAGGAGTTGAAGCTTTCTTT. Translation gives CASSFTGVEAFF.

This clone was observed once. The chain employs TRBV12-3 or TRBV12-4 and TRBJ2-7, with no clear D. Trimming stripped 3 bases from V and 6 bases from J, with 12 bases between. The CDR3 length is 13 residues. This CDR3 reads CASSFTTHSEQYF. The CDR3 DNA sequence: TGTGCCAGCAGTTTTACCACCCATAGCGAGCAGTACTTC.

This sequence joins TRBV10-3 and TRBJ1-5, with D unresolved. V was cut by 7 bases and J by 4 bases, with 11 bases left in between. Germline V gene lookup returns CDR1 ENHRY and CDR2 SYGVKD. The CDR3 consists of 13 residues. CDR3 sequence (DNA): TGTGCCATCAAAGAGAGTGTTAATCAGCCCCAGCATTTT. Residues: CAIKESVNQPQHF.

V is TRBV30 and J is TRBJ2-7, with 7 bases fitting TRBD2. This CDR3 comprises 17 residues. Unmatched junction bases numbered 21, after V lost 8 bases and J lost 2 bases. CDR1 and CDR2 (germline): GTSNPN, SVGIG (reference sequence). The CDR3 sequence is CAGQGGVWPSGAYEQYF. The CDR3, as DNA: TGTGCCGGGCAGGGAGGGGTATGGCCCAGTGGGGCCTACGAGCAGTACTTC.

The chain combines TRBV5-1 with TRBJ1-2; TRBD1 matches 8 bases. After removal of 0 bases from V and 3 bases from J, the junction contained 4 bases not matched to a gene. This CDR3 has 15 amino acids. Germline values: CDR1 SGHRS, CDR2 YFSETQ. DNA of the CDR3: TGCGCCAGCAGCTTGGCGGCAGGGGGCGACTATGGCTACACCTTC. The encoded protein is CASSLAAGGDYGYTF.

V and J are TRBV5-1 and TRBJ2-1; 7 nucleotides align to TRBD2. The length of the CDR3 is 16 residues. The V gene's germline CDR1 is SGHRS and CDR2 YFSETQ. Trimming removed 0 bases from V and 6 bases from J; junction bases left unmatched: 9. This CDR3 reads CASSLESAGVGNEQFF. The CDR3 DNA reads as TGCGCCAGCAGCTTGGAGTCGGCGGGAGTGGGCAATGAGCAGTTCTTC.

The chain recombines TRBV30 with TRBJ2-7; D is possibly TRBD2 (5 bases). The CDR3 totals 14 residues. CDR1 is GTSNPN and CDR2 is SVGIG in the germline V gene (reference sequence). V lost 1 base, J lost 3 bases, and 13 bases lay in between. CDR3: CAWSAHLRGYEQYF. CDR3 DNA sequence: TGTGCCTGGAGTGCTCACCTCCGGGGCTACGAGCAGTACTTC.